These 10 T cell receptor beta chains originate from one sample sequenced in a study of blood T cell repertoires in COVID-19. This table comes from immunoSEQ multiplex PCR, and its TCRdb copy is limited to in-frame clones, with some not included. The sample includes about 140,000 clones, around four fifths of them seen just once. The material sequenced was PBMCs or T cells enriched from blood (not recorded which). The source of these receptors is a woman aged 45-65 years with acute COVID-19.

This sequence joins TRBV24-1 and TRBJ2-3; 8 positions agree with TRBD1. The CDR3 has 15 amino acids. Germline values: CDR1 KGHDR, CDR2 SFDVKD. V lost 4 bases to trimming and J lost 5 bases; unmatched junction nucleotides: 7. The CDR3 here is CATSDPQGAGDTQYF. DNA of the CDR3: TGTGCCACCAGTGACCCCCAGGGGGCCGGAGATACGCAGTATTTT.

The rearrangement joins TRBV10-2 to TRBJ1-2; no reliable D call. The CDR3 covers 13 residues. Germline V gene data show CDR1 as WSHSY and CDR2 as SAAADI. Trimming took 4 bases from V and 3 from J, leaving 9 bases between them. The CDR3 DNA is TGCGCCAGCAGTGTCCAGATTGACTATGGCTACACCTTC. This translates into CASSVQIDYGYTF.

This chain uses TRBV18 with TRBJ2-5; the D is unclear. This CDR3 contains 13 residues. The V gene lost 6 bases and the J gene lost 7 bases, with 15 bases spanning the gap. Germline CDR1 KGHSH, CDR2 LQKENI. CDR3 residues: CASSRPVAATQYF. The CDR3 coding sequence is TGTGCCAGCTCCCGACCCGTAGCTGCGACCCAGTACTTC.

The chain employs TRBV10-3 and TRBJ2-5; 12 nucleotides match TRBD1. The V segment lost 3 bases and the J segment 5 bases; nucleotides outside the gene matches: 4. Germline V gene data show CDR1 as ENHRY and CDR2 as SYGVKD. CDR3 length: 15 residues. The CDR3 loop is CAISDWDRGRETQYF. The CDR3 nucleotides are TGTGCCATCAGTGATTGGGACAGGGGGCGGGAGACCCAGTACTTC.

The V and J genes are TRBV6-1 and TRBJ2-7; 7 nucleotides match TRBD2. V gave up 3 bases and J gave up 4 bases; unmatched junction bases: 9. There are 15 residues in the CDR3. The germline V gene has CDR1 MNHNS and CDR2 SASEGT. In DNA form, the CDR3 reads TGTGCCAGCAGTGAGAGTCCGTGGGAGGGTTACGAGCAGTACTTC. Amino acid sequence: CASSESPWEGYEQYF.

The J gene is TRBJ1-2, the V gene TRBV5-1; no definite D call. Trimming stripped 0 bases from V and 3 bases from J, with 12 bases between. Germline lookup yields CDR1 SGHRS and CDR2 YFSETQ. The CDR3 is 15 residues long. The CDR3 bases are TGCGCCAGCAGCTTGGACTCCCAGGCGCACTATGGCTACACCTTC. The encoded protein is CASSLDSQAHYGYTF. The full variable domain, in which reference TRBV5-1 and TRBJ1-2 provide the parts outside the CDR3, is KAGVTQTPRYLIKTRGQQVTLSCSPISGHRSVSWYQQTPGQGLQFLFEYFSETQRNKGNFPGRFSGRQFSNSRSEMNVSTLELGDSALYLCASSLDSQAHYGYTFGSGTRLTVV.

The genes are TRBV6-5 and TRBJ1-2; TRBD1 matches at 7 bases. Per germline, CDR1 MNHEY and CDR2 SVGAGI. CDR3 length: 13 residues. With V trimmed by 6 bases and J by 1 base, 2 bases remained unmatched. DNA for the CDR3: TGTGCCAGCAGAAGGGACAGTAACTATGGCTACACCTTC. It yields the protein CASRRDSNYGYTF.

The chain carries TRBV5-1 and TRBJ2-3; D perhaps matches TRBD1 (5 bases). Germline V gene sequence: CDR1 SGHRS, CDR2 YFSETQ. The CDR3 loop spans 17 amino acids. Between the trimmed V and J ends, which lost 2 bases and 0 bases, there was a span of 16 bases. As DNA, the CDR3 is TGCGCCAGCAGCTTCGGAGACAGTTCACCTAGCACAGATACGCAGTATTTT. Its protein product is CASSFGDSSPSTDTQYF.

The CDR3: CASRTGLNEQYF. Here the CDR3 DNA reads TGTGCCAGCCGGACAGGTCTTAACGAGCAGTACTTC. V usage is TRBV12-3 or TRBV12-4 and J usage is TRBJ2-7, with 7 bases matching TRBD1. The CDR3 runs to 12 residues. Germline trimming cut 8 bases from V and 5 bases from J; bases unmatched to any gene: 6.

The chain carries TRBV2 and TRBJ2-3; possibly TRBD1 for D (6 bases). Trimming shortened V by 7 bases and J by 6 bases, and 23 bases separated the two germline ends. The CDR3 runs 16 residues. The germline CDR1 and CDR2 sequences are SNHLY and FYNNEI. The CDR3 protein is CASMTTGTPSWDTQYF. The CDR3 region has the DNA TGTGCCAGCATGACAACCGGGACACCCTCCTGGGATACGCAGTATTTT.